This record covers a single T cell receptor (beta chain). This clonotype came up a few times. This clone's antigen is unknown. One base away there is no much larger clone; base qualities are not given. The data derive from a study of T-cell reconstitution after alpha-beta-depleted transplantation in children (TCRdb year 2016). For the study in its entirety: The study quantitatively tracked T-cell immune reconstitution after TCRalphabeta/CD19-depleted allogeneic hematopoietic cell transplantation in children using TCR repertoire profiling.

Summary of the overall study and its limitations: About two months after transplant, the apparently early recovery of alphabetaT-cell counts reportedly depended on just several hundred clones that had expanded rapidly and came from non-depleted graft cells. In some patients, high TCRbeta diversity at day 60 was attributed to recipient T cells and intrathymic progenitors that had survived conditioning. Over subsequent months, a decline in hyperexpanded clone frequencies was noted, and after one year, T-cell counts and TCRbeta diversity were mostly ascribed to newly produced T cells.

Inclusive of the bounding cysteine and phenylalanine, the CDR3 is 14 residues long. Of the read, only the CDR3 DNA is kept; its 42 bases are in frame from base 1. Taken from the germline V gene, the CDR1 and CDR2 loops are SGHVS and FNYEAQ. V and J lose 7 bases and 3 bases, and a span of 16 bases separates them. Library construction relied on PCR. TCRdb names Illumina HiSeq 2500 as the instrument used. TCR libraries were prepared with molecular barcoding, using unique molecular identifiers to normalize TCRbeta repertoire quantification. The raw public reads went through TCRdb reprocessing: fastp at Q25, MiXCR clone calling, in-frame beta chains kept. When rows share a CDR3 protein, they turn into one entry using the most common DNA and genes. Recorded for this sample are fewer than 750,000 distinct CDR3 sequences; 20% to 25% of them occurred a single time. Clones ranked in the top ten supply 13% to 15% of the sample.

The sample's treatment or condition label is to be understood as: allogeneic hematopoietic cell transplantation with graft depleted of TCRalphabeta T cells and CD19 B cells. The transplant recipients were children given TCRalphabeta/CD19-depleted allogeneic hematopoietic cell grafts. This clonotype originated in a boy in the first two years of life who had a stem cell transplant for acute myeloid leukemia, so the T cells may come from the graft donor. The source was PBMCs, mostly from graft donor cells, collected 360 days after TCRalphabeta/CD19-depleted stem cell transplant. The V and J genes are TRBV7-6 and TRBJ2-7, with the D call tentatively TRBD1 or TRBD2, each fitting 6 bases. The CDR3 protein sequence reads: CASTKGGGRYEQYF. The sequenced DNA: TGTGCCAGCACCAAAGGGGGAGGACGCTACGAGCAGTACTTC.